The 16 T cell receptor beta chains below all came from one sample that was sequenced in a study of blood T cell repertoires in COVID-19 (dated by TCRdb to the early 2020s). Libraries were built with the immunoSEQ multiplex PCR assay. The table was pulled from immuneACCESS by TCRdb, which kept in-frame rearrangements only. Such tables lose some clones; where checked, under half of the loss comes from unresolved V genes, and the rest has no known cause. For this sample the table gives about 94,000 clones, of which approximately 84% were detected only once. The ten largest clones capture 6.3% of the sample. The sample comprised peripheral blood. These receptors were taken from a man aged 60 to 69 with acute or convalescent COVID-19.

The chain joins TRBV2 to TRBJ2-3, with 9 bases matching TRBD1. CDR3 length: 14 residues. J gave up 2 bases and V 6 bases, and 3 bases lay outside the gene matches. Germline V gene lookup returns CDR1 SNHLY and CDR2 FYNNEI. CDR3 residues: CASRTGGITDTQYF. The CDR3 nucleotides are TGTGCCAGCAGGACAGGGGGTATCACAGATACGCAGTATTTT. The full variable domain, its missing parts supplied by reference TRBV2 and TRBJ2-3, is EPEVTQTPSHQVTQMGQEVILRCVPISNHLYFYWYRQILGQKVEFLVSFYNNEISEKSEIFDDQFSVERPDGSNFTLKIRSTKLEDSAMYFCASRTGGITDTQYFGPGTRLTVL.

This clone was counted between two and nine times. The chain couples TRBV2 to TRBJ1-6, with 10 bases lining up with TRBD1. CDR1 and CDR2 (germline): SNHLY, FYNNEI. The CDR3 is 15 amino acids. After removal of 4 bases from V and 11 bases from J, the junction contained 8 bases not matched to a gene. The CDR3, as DNA: TGTGCCAGCAGTGCTCGGGACAGGGGATTGACACCCCTCCACTTT. It is translated as CASSARDRGLTPLHF.

The chain joins TRBV19 to TRBJ1-3; the D gene is possibly TRBD1 (6 bases). CDR1 LNHDA and CDR2 SQIVND come from the germline V gene (reference sequence). The V gene lost 6 bases and the J gene lost 2 bases, with 14 bases spanning the gap. The CDR3 loop spans 15 amino acids. The CDR3, as DNA: TGTGCCAGTAGACGAACTAGGGGGACTGGAAACACCATATATTTT. It translates to CASRRTRGTGNTIYF.

V and J are TRBV19 and TRBJ1-1; D perhaps matches TRBD1 (6 bases). The V gene lost 4 bases and the J gene lost 5 bases, with 17 bases spanning the gap. The germline gives CDR1 LNHDA, CDR2 SQIVND (reference sequence). CDR3 length: 15 amino acids. The CDR3 reads CASSNRAIGETEAFF. CDR3 coding DNA: TGTGCCAGTAGTAACAGGGCGATAGGAGAAACTGAAGCTTTCTTT. The full variable domain, with the rest looked up from reference TRBV19 and TRBJ1-1, is DGGITQSPKYLFRKEGQNVTLSCEQNLNHDAMYWYRQDPGQGLRLIYYSQIVNDFQKGDIAEGYSVSREKKESFPLTVTSAQKNPTAFYLCASSNRAIGETEAFFGQGTRLTVV.

CDR3 coding DNA: TGTGCCAGCAGCCTGACTGGAAACACCGGGGAGCTGTTTTTT. Amino acid sequence: CASSLTGNTGELFF. The V and J genes are TRBV28 and TRBJ2-2; D call uncertain. CDR3 length: 14 residues. V was cut by 6 bases and J by 2 bases, with 10 bases left in between. From germline, CDR1 is MDHEN and CDR2 SYDVKM.

The chain combines TRBV5-1 with TRBJ1-1; no clear D gene. The CDR3 length is 13 residues. Germline V CDR1 and CDR2: SGHRS, YFSETQ. Trimming cost V 2 bases and J 4 bases, with 9 bases left between them. The CDR3 spells CASSLPGITEAFF. In DNA form, the CDR3 reads TGCGCCAGCAGCTTACCCGGGATCACTGAAGCTTTCTTT.

This rearrangement joins TRBV24-1 to TRBJ2-3; D possibly corresponds to TRBD2 (6 bases). The germline CDR1 and CDR2 sequences are KGHDR and SFDVKD. The CDR3 sequence is 16 residues long. V was trimmed by 4 bases and J by 3 bases, leaving 16 bases between them. This CDR3 is CATSDLGGFGTDTQYF. CDR3 nucleotides: TGTGCCACCAGTGACCTGGGGGGTTTTGGGACAGATACGCAGTATTTT.

This clone has only one observation. The CDR3 sequence is CASSSTSGGPNQPQHF. CDR3 sequence (DNA): TGTGCCAGCAGTTCTACCTCAGGGGGCCCCAATCAGCCCCAGCATTTT. The V gene is TRBV28, the J gene TRBJ1-5; 8 nucleotides match TRBD1. Germline V gene sequence: CDR1 MDHEN, CDR2 SYDVKM. CDR3 size: 16 residues. V lost 4 bases and J lost 3; bases outside the gene matches: 8.

V usage is TRBV9 and J usage is TRBJ1-2; 9 bases map to TRBD1. Germline V gene sequence: CDR1 SGDLS, CDR2 YYNGEE. The V gene end was trimmed by 0 bases and the J gene end by 6 bases; junction bases not matched to a gene: 6. The CDR3 spans 15 residues. The CDR3 sequence: CASSVGGDRVNGYTF. The CDR3 nucleotides are TGTGCCAGCAGCGTAGGAGGGGACAGGGTGAATGGCTACACCTTC.

Only one count was recorded for this clone. The rearrangement joins TRBV27 to TRBJ1-2, with 9 bases lining up with TRBD1. V trimming: 2 bases; J trimming: 4 bases; junction bases outside the gene matches: 2. This CDR3 contains 14 residues. The germline CDR1 and CDR2 sequences are MNHEY and SMNVEV (reference sequence). CDR3 residues: CASSLMGQGYGYTF. CDR3 coding DNA: TGTGCCAGCAGTTTAATGGGACAGGGCTATGGCTACACCTTC.

The chain couples TRBV9 to TRBJ1-6, with a possible D match to TRBD1 (5 bases). The germline CDR1 and CDR2 sequences are SGDLS and YYNGEE. This CDR3 contains 13 residues. V lost 0 bases to trimming and J lost 12 bases, with 10 bases between them. CDR3 sequence (DNA): TGTGCCAGCAGCGTAGGTGGGGGGAGACCCCTCCACTTT. Translating it yields CASSVGGGRPLHF.

The chain combines TRBV29-1 with TRBJ2-1, with TRBD1 as a possible D gene (6 bases). The CDR3 extends over 16 amino acids. V was clipped by 0 bases and J by 1 base, with 13 bases between them. CDR1 and CDR2 from the germline V gene are SQVTM and ANQGSEA. The CDR3 region has the DNA TGCAGCGTTGAAGATTATGGCAGGGGATCCTACAATGAGCAGTTCTTC. It is translated as CSVEDYGRGSYNEQFF.

The CDR3 here is CASSQDGRQSSYNSPLHF. DNA for the CDR3: TGTGCCAGCAGCCAAGATGGTCGACAGAGCTCCTATAATTCACCCCTCCACTTT. The chain combines TRBV3-1 (or the pseudogene TRBV3-2) with TRBJ1-6; weak D call: TRBD1 (5 bases). The CDR3 contains 18 residues. Trimming removed 0 bases at V and 0 bases at J, with 12 bases between. CDR1 LGHDT and CDR2 YNNKEL come from the germline V gene (reference sequence).

This chain links TRBV4-3 with TRBJ1-2; D gene ambiguous. The CDR3 runs to 14 residues. V lost 1 base and J 5 bases, leaving 11 bases between the germline ends. Looked up from germline, CDR1 is LGHNA and CDR2 is YSLEER. The CDR3 is CASSQVSTLYGYTF. The CDR3 bases are TGCGCCAGCAGCCAAGTATCTACCCTTTATGGCTACACCTTC.

V and J are TRBV6-5 and TRBJ2-2; D remains unclear. This CDR3 spans 13 amino acids. The germline V gene has CDR1 MNHEY and CDR2 SVGAGI. V was cut by 5 bases and J by 5 bases, with 9 bases left in between. CDR3 amino acids: CASSRYITGELFF. CDR3 nucleotides: TGTGCCAGCAGTCGCTATATAACCGGGGAGCTGTTTTTT.

CDR3 sequence (DNA): TGCAGCGTTCGCGATTTTGAAGCTTTCTTT. It is translated as CSVRDFEAFF. The chain has TRBV29-1 and TRBJ1-1; D not certain. V was shortened by 5 bases and J by 7 bases, with 8 bases between the two germline ends. Germline CDR1 and CDR2: SQVTM and ANQGSEA. The CDR3 covers 10 residues.